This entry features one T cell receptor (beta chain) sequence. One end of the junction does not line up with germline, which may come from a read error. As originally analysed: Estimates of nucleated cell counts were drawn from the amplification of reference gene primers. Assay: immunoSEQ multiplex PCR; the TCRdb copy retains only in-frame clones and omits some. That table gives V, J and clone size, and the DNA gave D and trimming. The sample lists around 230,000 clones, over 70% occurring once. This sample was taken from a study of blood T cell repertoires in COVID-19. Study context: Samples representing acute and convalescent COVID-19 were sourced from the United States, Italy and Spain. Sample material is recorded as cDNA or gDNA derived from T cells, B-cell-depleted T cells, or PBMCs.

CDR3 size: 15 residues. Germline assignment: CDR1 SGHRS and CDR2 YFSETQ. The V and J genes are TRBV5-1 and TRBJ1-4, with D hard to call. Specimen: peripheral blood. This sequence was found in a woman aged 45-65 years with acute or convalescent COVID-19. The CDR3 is CVSSLAGSEGEKLFF. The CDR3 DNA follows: TGCGTCAGCAGCTTGGCCGGGTCAGAGGGCGAAAAACTGTTTTTT.